The present T cell receptor beta chain was sequenced within a study of blood T cell repertoires in COVID-19. Study at large: Sources were T cells, B-cell-depleted T cells, or PBMCs; the material itself was cDNA or gDNA.

In the authors' workflow: Cell counts per sample came from amplifying reference gene primers. This table comes from immunoSEQ multiplex PCR, and its TCRdb copy is limited to in-frame clones, with some not included. That table supplies the V and J calls and clone size; D and trimming were determined from the DNA. The sample carries around 180,000 clones, approximately 86% recorded once. The length of the CDR3 is 14 residues. Trimming took 5 bases from V and 8 from J, leaving 18 bases between them. Germline values: CDR1 SGHTA, CDR2 FQGNSA. The V call is TRBV7-2, the J call TRBJ1-2; D not certain. This receptor was taken from a woman older than 75 with active or convalescent COVID-19. Sequenced sample: peripheral blood. This CDR3 reads CASSPRTGGGGYTF. CDR3 nucleotides: TGTGCCAGCAGCCCCCGGACCGGCGGCGGGGGCTACACCTTC.